The source of this T cell receptor beta chain is a study of blood T cell repertoires in COVID-19. Study-wide context: PBMCs, B-cell-depleted T cells, or T cells provided the cDNA or gDNA that made up the material.

Enrolled during active infection, Seattle patients were then followed longitudinally. Assay: immunoSEQ multiplex PCR; the TCRdb copy retains only in-frame clones and omits some. There are about 300,000 clones in the sample; roughly 90% occur only once, and over 2% lies in the top ten. The ends were cut back, 8 bases at V and 0 bases at J, with 14 bases in the middle. Germline V gene sequence: CDR1 SQVTM, CDR2 ANQGSEA. This CDR3 comprises 14 residues. This chain links TRBV29-1 with TRBJ2-1; D is ambiguous. The receptor was isolated from a woman between 25 and 40 years old with COVID-19, enrolled during active disease. The sequencing sample was made of peripheral blood. The CDR3 sequence is CSSKRSSSYNEQFF. The CDR3 region has the DNA TGCAGCTCAAAGAGGAGTAGCTCCTACAATGAGCAGTTCTTC.